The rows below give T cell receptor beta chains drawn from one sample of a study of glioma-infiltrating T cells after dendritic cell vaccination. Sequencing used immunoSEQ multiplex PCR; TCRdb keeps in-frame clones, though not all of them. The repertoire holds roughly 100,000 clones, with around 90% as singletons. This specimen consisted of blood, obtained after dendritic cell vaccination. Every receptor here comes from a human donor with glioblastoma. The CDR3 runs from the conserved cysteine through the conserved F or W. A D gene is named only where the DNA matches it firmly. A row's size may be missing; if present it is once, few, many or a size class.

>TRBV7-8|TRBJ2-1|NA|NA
CASSPSTRSSYNEQFF
TGTGCCAGCAGTCCGTCAACTCGGAGCTCCTACAATGAGCAGTTCTTC
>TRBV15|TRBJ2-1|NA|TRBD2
CATSSLPTGLVGNEQFF
TGTGCCACCAGCAGCTTACCCACGGGACTAGTAGGCAATGAGCAGTTCTTC
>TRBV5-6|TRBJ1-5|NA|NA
CASSFGTQNQPQHF
TGTGCCAGCAGCTTCGGGACACAGAATCAGCCCCAGCATTTT
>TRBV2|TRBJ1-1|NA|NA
CASGRLLNTEAFF
TGTGCCAGCGGTAGATTGCTGAACACTGAAGCTTTCTTT
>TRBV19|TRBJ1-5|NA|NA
CASSWGDSNQPQHF
TGTGCCAGTAGTTGGGGGGACAGCAATCAGCCCCAGCATTTT
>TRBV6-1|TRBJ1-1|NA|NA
CASRVRVNTEAFF
TGTGCCAGCAGGGTCAGGGTGAACACTGAAGCTTTCTTT
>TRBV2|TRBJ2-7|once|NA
CASYGLPPDEQYF
TGTGCCAGCTATGGACTCCCACCTGACGAGCAGTACTTC
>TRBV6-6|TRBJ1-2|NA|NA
CASSGGNGYTF
TGTGCCAGCTCTGGGGGGAATGGCTACACCTTC
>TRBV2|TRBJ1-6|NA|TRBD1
CATQLDRGENNSPLHF
TGTGCCACCCAACTAGACAGGGGGGAAAATAATTCCCCCCTCCACTTT
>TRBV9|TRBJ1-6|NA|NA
CASSGQVGNSPLHF
TGTGCCAGCAGCGGACAGGTTGGAAATTCACCCCTCCACTTT
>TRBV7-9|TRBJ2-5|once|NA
CASSLLTGAGGETQYF
TGTGCCAGCAGCTTACTTACGGGAGCCGGGGGAGAGACCCAGTACTTC
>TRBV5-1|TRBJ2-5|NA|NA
CASYQGGAQETQYF
TGCGCCAGCTACCAAGGGGGGGCTCAAGAGACCCAGTACTTC
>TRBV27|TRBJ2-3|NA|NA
CASTPLAARGADTQYF
TGTGCCAGCACGCCTCTGGCGGCAAGGGGCGCAGATACGCAGTATTTT
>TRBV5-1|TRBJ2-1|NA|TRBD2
CASSNRTSGAYNEQFF
TGCGCCAGCAGCAACCGGACTAGCGGTGCCTACAATGAGCAGTTCTTC
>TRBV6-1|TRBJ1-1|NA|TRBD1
CASSRGQGGITEAFF
TGTGCCAGCAGCCGGGGACAGGGAGGGATCACTGAAGCTTTCTTT
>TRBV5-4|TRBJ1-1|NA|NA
CASSLAGGGRAFF
TGTGCCAGCAGCTTGGCGGGGGGTGGGCGAGCTTTCTTT
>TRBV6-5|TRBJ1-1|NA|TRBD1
CASSFGTGPEAFF
TGTGCCAGCAGTTTCGGGACAGGCCCGGAAGCTTTCTTT
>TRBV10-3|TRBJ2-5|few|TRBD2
CAISESTSGSLVETQYF
TGTGCCATCAGTGAGTCGACTAGCGGGAGCCTAGTAGAGACCCAGTACTTC
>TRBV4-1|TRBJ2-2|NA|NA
CASRREQGAGELFF
TGCGCCAGCAGGAGGGAACAGGGTGCCGGGGAGCTGTTTTTT
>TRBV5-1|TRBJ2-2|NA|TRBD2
CASSSGGLQNTGELFF
TGCGCCAGCAGCTCCGGGGGACTACAGAACACCGGGGAGCTGTTTTTT
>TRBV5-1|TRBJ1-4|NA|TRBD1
CASSAGQGGLLFF
TGCGCCAGCAGCGCGGGACAGGGGGGATTACTGTTTTTT
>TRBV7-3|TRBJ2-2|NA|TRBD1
CASRLPGQGVTGELFF
TGTGCCAGCAGGCTTCCGGGACAGGGCGTCACCGGGGAGCTGTTTTTT
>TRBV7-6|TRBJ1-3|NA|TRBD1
CASSLALTGERNTIYF
TGTGCCAGCAGCTTAGCGCTAACAGGGGAGAGAAACACCATATATTTT
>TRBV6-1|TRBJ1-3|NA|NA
CASTRTGQGNTIYF
TGTGCCAGCACTCGAACAGGGCAGGGAAACACCATATATTTT
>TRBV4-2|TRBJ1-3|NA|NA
CASSQTRAHSGNTIYF
TGTGCCAGCAGCCAAACCAGGGCACACTCTGGAAACACCATATATTTT
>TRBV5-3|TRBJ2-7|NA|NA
CARSLKSGSYEQYF
TGTGCCAGAAGCTTGAAGTCAGGATCCTACGAGCAGTACTTC
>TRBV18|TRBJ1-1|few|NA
CASSPQARGAANTEAFF
TGTGCCAGCTCACCACAGGCCCGGGGAGCCGCGAACACTGAAGCTTTCTTT
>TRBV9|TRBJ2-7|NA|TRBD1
CASSQGQGFSMTEQYF
TGTGCCAGCAGCCAGGGACAGGGTTTTTCCATGACCGAGCAGTACTTC
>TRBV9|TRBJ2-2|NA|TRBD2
CASSVTGTSGTGELFF
TGTGCCAGCAGCGTTACAGGGACTAGCGGCACCGGGGAGCTGTTTTTT
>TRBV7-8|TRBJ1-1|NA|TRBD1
CASSLAQGAAVAFF
TGTGCCAGCAGCTTAGCCCAGGGGGCGGCGGTGGCTTTCTTT
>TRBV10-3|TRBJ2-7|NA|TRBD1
CAISTGTGAHEQYF
TGTGCCATCAGTACCGGGACAGGGGCCCACGAGCAGTACTTC
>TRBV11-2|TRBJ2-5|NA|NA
CASSLGGGQETQYF
TGTGCCAGCAGCTTAGGGGGGGGCCAGGAGACCCAGTACTTC
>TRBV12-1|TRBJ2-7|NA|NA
CASSFPRGPWGYEQYF
TGTGCCAGCAGCTTCCCCAGGGGACCCTGGGGGTACGAGCAGTACTTC
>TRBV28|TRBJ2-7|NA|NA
CASSPLVQGPYEQYF
TGTGCCAGCAGTCCCCTTGTGCAGGGGCCCTACGAGCAGTACTTC